Following are 27 T cell receptor beta chains from one sample sequenced in a study of T cells after posttransplantation cyclophosphamide. Assay used: immunoSEQ multiplex PCR; TCRdb lists only in-frame clones, some missing. Sampling found some 40,000 clones, none seen once. The specimen was PBMCs. The origin of the receptors is a woman in her forties or fifties in good health and a related stem cell transplant donor.

This clone showed up many times. The V call is TRBV4-1, the J call TRBJ2-1, with 12 bases aligning to TRBD2. Germline CDR1 reads MGHRA; CDR2 reads YSYEKL. V dropped 0 bases and J dropped 7; count of bases not matched to a gene: 7. The CDR3 runs 17 residues. CDR3 DNA: TGCGCCAGCAGCCAAGAGACTAGCGGGGGATATCAGAATGAGCAGTTCTTC. It translates to CASSQETSGGYQNEQFF.

This clone came up many times. The chain recombines TRBV2 with TRBJ1-4, with D tentatively TRBD1 (5 bases). Germline V gene data show CDR1 as SNHLY and CDR2 as FYNNEI. The length of the CDR3 is 14 residues. The germline V and J ends were trimmed by 6 bases and 10 bases, with 18 bases remaining between them. CDR3 coding DNA: TGTGCCAGCAGCTCCGGGACTTCAGCAGGAAAACTGTTTTTT. Encoded protein: CASSSGTSAGKLFF.

This clone occurred a few times. The V gene is TRBV28, the J gene TRBJ2-7; 8 nucleotides match TRBD1. With 3 bases clipped from V and 7 bases from J, the junction kept 11 bases outside the gene matches. This CDR3 is 15 amino acids long. CDR1 and CDR2 from the germline V gene are MDHEN and SYDVKM. The CDR3 spells CASSFETGAPLEQYF. Here the CDR3 DNA reads TGTGCCAGCAGTTTCGAGACAGGGGCCCCCCTGGAGCAGTACTTC.

The sample holds many counts of this clone. The chain is built from TRBV5-1 and TRBJ1-4; D not resolved. The CDR3 length is 13 residues. The V end was cut by 4 bases, the J end by 5 bases, with 9 bases between. Looked up from germline, CDR1 is SGHRS and CDR2 is YFSETQ. CDR3 DNA sequence: TGCGCCAGCAGCCCGGACTGGAATGAAAAACTGTTTTTT. Protein sequence: CASSPDWNEKLFF.

This clone was counted many times. The V gene is TRBV6-1, the J gene TRBJ2-5; 10 bases line up with TRBD1. With 4 bases clipped from V and 3 bases from J, the junction kept 8 bases outside the gene matches. Germline CDR1 MNHNS, CDR2 SASEGT. The CDR3 has 16 residues. The CDR3 reads CASSASGTGAEETQYF. The CDR3 region has the DNA TGTGCCAGCAGTGCGTCCGGGACAGGGGCGGAAGAGACCCAGTACTTC.

The V and J genes are TRBV9 and TRBJ2-3; 9 nucleotides line up with TRBD1. This CDR3 spans 17 amino acids. The germline gives CDR1 SGDLS, CDR2 YYNGEE. Germline trimming cut 4 bases from V and 6 bases from J; bases unmatched to any gene: 15. The CDR3 here is CASSPKQGAGFTDTQYF. CDR3 in DNA: TGTGCCAGCAGCCCGAAACAGGGGGCCGGGTTTACTGATACGCAGTATTTT.

This clone was observed many times. The gene calls are TRBV11-3 and TRBJ2-1; a weak D match, TRBD2 (7 bases). Per germline, CDR1 SGHNT and CDR2 YENEEA. CDR3 length equals 14 residues. V lost 5 bases to trimming and J lost 10 bases, with 18 bases between them. The CDR3 loop is CASSHTGGRAEQFF. The CDR3 region has the DNA TGTGCCAGCAGCCACACCGGGGGGCGGGCGGAGCAGTTCTTC. The full variable domain, its missing parts supplied by reference TRBV11-3 and TRBJ2-1, is EAGVVQSPRYKIIEKKQPVAFWCNPISGHNTLYWYLQNLGQGPELLIRYENEEAVDDSQLPKDRFSAERLKGVDSTLKIQPAELGDSAVYLCASSHTGGRAEQFFGPGTRLTVL.

This clone has ten or more counts. The chain has TRBV6-1 and TRBJ1-1, with a weak D call TRBD1 (5 bases). The CDR3 contains 13 residues. The germline V gene has CDR1 MNHNS and CDR2 SASEGT. V was shortened by 4 bases and J by 2 bases, with 8 bases between the two germline ends. In DNA, the CDR3 is TGTGCCAGCAGTGGGACACCCAACACTGAAGCTTTCTTT. Amino acids: CASSGTPNTEAFF.

This clone was recorded a few times. The rearrangement joins TRBV7-2 to TRBJ1-2, with TRBD1 identical over 11 bases. J was trimmed by 8 bases and V by 5 bases; bases with no gene match: 7. Per the germline V gene, CDR1 is SGHTA and CDR2 is FQGNSA. The CDR3 contains 14 residues. The CDR3 DNA reads as TGTGCCAGCAGCCGTGGACAGGGGGCTGAGGGCTACACCTTC. Amino acids: CASSRGQGAEGYTF.

There are many counts of this clone. The chain combines TRBV7-2 with TRBJ1-1; the D gene is possibly TRBD1 (5 bases). The length of the CDR3 is 13 residues. Germline V gives CDR1 SGHTA, CDR2 FQGNSA. V was cut by 6 bases and J by 5 bases, with 13 bases left in between. CDR3 nucleotides: TGTGCCAGCAGTCCACAAAGGGGAACTGAAGCTTTCTTT. Its translation: CASSPQRGTEAFF.

This clone was picked up many times. The V call is TRBV6-5, the J call TRBJ1-1; the D gene is possibly TRBD1 (6 bases). The V gene lost 0 bases and the J gene lost 0 bases, with 8 bases spanning the gap. The germline gives CDR1 MNHEY, CDR2 SVGAGI. The CDR3 runs 15 residues. As DNA, the CDR3 is TGTGCCAGCAGTTACTCGGGGGCCCTGAACACTGAAGCTTTCTTT. The encoded protein is CASSYSGALNTEAFF.

This clone was recorded many times. The genes are TRBV27 and TRBJ1-2, with D uncertain. Trimming pared 4 bases from V and 2 bases from J, leaving 11 bases between. Germline V lookup: CDR1 MNHEY, CDR2 SMNVEV (reference sequence). The CDR3 extends over 14 amino acids. The CDR3 sequence: CASSSSPLNYGYTF. The CDR3 nucleotides are TGTGCCAGCAGTTCTTCCCCTCTCAACTATGGCTACACCTTC.

The sample holds many counts of this clone. The V and J genes are TRBV15 and TRBJ1-4; 10 nucleotides match TRBD1. The CDR3 extends over 16 amino acids. Germline V gene lookup returns CDR1 LNHNV and CDR2 YYDKDF (reference sequence). The trim removed 0 bases at V and 7 bases at J, leaving 5 bases unmatched. CDR3 sequence reads: CATSRDLDRGLEKLFF. CDR3 DNA sequence: TGTGCCACCAGCAGAGATCTTGACAGGGGGCTTGAAAAACTGTTTTTT.

The table lists this clone with many counts. V and J are TRBV5-1 and TRBJ2-3; tentative D call: TRBD1 (5 bases). The CDR3 loop spans 14 amino acids. Germline values: CDR1 SGHRS, CDR2 YFSETQ. V lost 1 base and J 0 bases, leaving 6 bases between the germline ends. For the CDR3, the DNA is TGCGCCAGCAGCTTGCAGGGTAGCACAGATACGCAGTATTTT. Translated: CASSLQGSTDTQYF.

A few counts support this clone. The gene calls are TRBV9 and TRBJ2-1; D is perhaps TRBD2 (5 bases). CDR1 and CDR2 from the germline V gene are SGDLS and YYNGEE. The V and J ends lost 0 bases and 6 bases respectively, with 13 bases between them. CDR3 length: 15 residues. In nucleotides, the CDR3 is TGTGCCAGCAGCGTAGAAGGTCCACGGGGCAATGAGCAGTTCTTC. Translated: CASSVEGPRGNEQFF.

This clone came up a few times. The J gene is TRBJ2-7, the V gene TRBV7-2; 10 positions match TRBD2. The CDR3 totals 15 residues. The trim removed 5 bases at V and 4 bases at J, leaving 8 bases unmatched. Germline values: CDR1 SGHTA, CDR2 FQGNSA. The CDR3 loop reads CASSPEAGGPYEQYF. DNA for the CDR3: TGTGCCAGCAGCCCAGAAGCGGGGGGGCCGTACGAGCAGTACTTC.

The gene calls are TRBV9 and TRBJ2-7; 7 bases are a match to TRBD1. This CDR3 has 15 amino acids. CDR1 is SGDLS, CDR2 YYNGEE, per germline. J lost 0 bases, V lost 1 base, and 4 bases had no gene match. The CDR3 reads CASSVSTGPSYEQYF. The CDR3 DNA sequence: TGTGCCAGCAGCGTATCGACAGGGCCCTCCTACGAGCAGTACTTC.

There are many counts of this clone. The V gene is TRBV30, the J gene TRBJ1-6; 8 bases match TRBD1. J gave up 3 bases and V 7 bases, and 5 bases lay outside the gene matches. Germline loops: CDR1 GTSNPN, CDR2 SVGIG (reference sequence). The CDR3 has 14 amino acids. CDR3 coding DNA: TGTGCCTTGGACAGGGCCAACTATAATTCACCCCTCCACTTT. This translates into CALDRANYNSPLHF.

This clone was observed many times. The V gene is TRBV4-1, the J gene TRBJ2-6; 8 nucleotides agree with TRBD1. The CDR3 length is 17 residues. Trimming cost V 1 base and J 3 bases; bases outside gene matches: 5. Germline V CDR1 and CDR2: MGHRA, YSYEKL. CDR3 DNA: TGCGCCAGCAGCCAAGGGGCAGGGGGCTTTGGGGCCAACGTCCTGACTTTC. Protein: CASSQGAGGFGANVLTF.

In its sample, this clone was seen many times. The chain uses TRBV2 and TRBJ2-6; D gene ambiguous. Germline-derived CDR1 and CDR2 are SNHLY and FYNNEI. The V end was cut by 7 bases, the J end by 0 bases, with 7 bases between. This CDR3 is 14 amino acids long. DNA for the CDR3: TGTGCCAGCACTCTTAGCTCTGGGGCCAACGTCCTGACTTTC. Its protein is CASTLSSGANVLTF.

This clone was recorded at least ten times. V is TRBV29-1 and J is TRBJ2-7; 9 positions match TRBD1. J was trimmed by 0 bases and V by 4 bases; bases with no gene match: 10. Per germline, CDR1 SQVTM and CDR2 ANQGSEA. The CDR3 has 16 residues. This CDR3 is CSVAHTGTGSSYEQYF. CDR3 nucleotides: TGCAGCGTTGCTCATACCGGGACAGGGAGCTCCTACGAGCAGTACTTC.

This clone appeared many times. This chain uses TRBV11-1 with TRBJ2-5; D might be TRBD1 (5 bases). The ends were cut back, 11 bases at V and 2 bases at J, with 15 bases in the middle. The CDR3 is 13 residues long. The germline V gene encodes CDR1 SGHAT and CDR2 FQDESV (reference sequence). The CDR3 spells CASKGQTQETQYF. The CDR3, as DNA: TGTGCCTCCAAGGGGCAGACACAAGAGACCCAGTACTTC.

This clone was found many times. The chain carries TRBV2 and TRBJ1-5; D gene ambiguous. The germline V gene has CDR1 SNHLY and CDR2 FYNNEI. The CDR3 spans 15 residues. V lost 8 bases and J 1 base, leaving 15 bases between the germline ends. The CDR3 here is CASRYQTESNQPQHF. CDR3 nucleotides: TGTGCCAGCCGCTATCAGACTGAGAGCAATCAGCCCCAGCATTTT. The full variable domain, its missing parts supplied by reference TRBV2 and TRBJ1-5, is EPEVTQTPSHQVTQMGQEVILRCVPISNHLYFYWYRQILGQKVEFLVSFYNNEISEKSEIFDDQFSVERPDGSNFTLKIRSTKLEDSAMYFCASRYQTESNQPQHFGDGTRLSIL.

The table lists this clone with many counts. The rearrangement uses TRBV10-3 and TRBJ2-5; 10 bases map to TRBD1. Germline CDR1 and CDR2: ENHRY and SYGVKD. V trimming: 6 bases; J trimming: 2 bases; junction bases outside the gene matches: 3. The CDR3 totals 14 residues. The CDR3 DNA reads TGTGCCATCAGCAGGACAGGGGGACAAGAGACCCAGTACTTC. It translates to CAISRTGGQETQYF.

This sequence joins TRBV28 and TRBJ2-7; 10 bases map to TRBD2. CDR3 length: 18 amino acids. V lost 6 bases and J lost 0; bases outside the gene matches: 14. The germline CDR1 and CDR2 sequences are MDHEN and SYDVKM. This CDR3 is CASSLRRDSGGSSYEQYF. Written as DNA, the CDR3 is TGTGCCAGCAGCCTTAGGCGCGATAGCGGGGGGAGCTCCTACGAGCAGTACTTC.

This clone occurred many times. The rearrangement links TRBV2 to TRBJ2-3; 7 nucleotides agree with TRBD1. Germline CDR1 is SNHLY and CDR2 is FYNNEI. The CDR3 sequence is 13 residues long. With V trimmed by 5 bases and J by 5 bases, 4 bases remained unmatched. As DNA, the CDR3 is TGTGCCAGCAGTCGACAGGGTCGAGATACGCAGTATTTT. Its protein is CASSRQGRDTQYF.

The table lists this clone with many counts. The chain has TRBV7-2 and TRBJ1-4; tentative D call: TRBD1 (5 bases). CDR3 size: 14 residues. Trimming cost V 3 bases and J 2 bases, with 7 bases left between them. Germline V lookup: CDR1 SGHTA, CDR2 FQGNSA. The CDR3: CASSFDSTNEKLFF. In nucleotides, the CDR3 is TGTGCCAGCAGCTTTGACAGCACTAATGAAAAACTGTTTTTT.